This T cell receptor beta chain was sequenced for a study of blood T cell repertoires in COVID-19. The overall study: There were acute and convalescent COVID-19 samples, and they came from the United States, Italy and Spain. T cells, B-cell-depleted T cells, or PBMCs supplied cDNA or gDNA.

The CDR3 runs 13 residues. The V gene lost 7 bases and the J gene lost 1 base, with 12 bases spanning the gap. Looked up from germline, CDR1 is SQVTM and CDR2 is ANQGSEA. Methods used by the authors: Researchers report that nucleated cell counts were estimated from reference gene primer amplification. Only in-frame clones appear in the TCRdb table, and some are missing; sequencing was by immunoSEQ multiplex PCR. That table gives V, J and clone size, and the DNA gave D and trimming. Of 140,000 or so clones in the sample, about four fifths were seen once. The chain uses TRBV29-1 and TRBJ2-3, with D perhaps matching TRBD1 (6 bases). Specimen: peripheral blood. The source is a man aged 65-85 years who had recovered from COVID-19. CDR3 nucleotides: TGCAGCGGAATTGGACAGCGCACAGATACGCAGTATTTT. The encoded protein is CSGIGQRTDTQYF.